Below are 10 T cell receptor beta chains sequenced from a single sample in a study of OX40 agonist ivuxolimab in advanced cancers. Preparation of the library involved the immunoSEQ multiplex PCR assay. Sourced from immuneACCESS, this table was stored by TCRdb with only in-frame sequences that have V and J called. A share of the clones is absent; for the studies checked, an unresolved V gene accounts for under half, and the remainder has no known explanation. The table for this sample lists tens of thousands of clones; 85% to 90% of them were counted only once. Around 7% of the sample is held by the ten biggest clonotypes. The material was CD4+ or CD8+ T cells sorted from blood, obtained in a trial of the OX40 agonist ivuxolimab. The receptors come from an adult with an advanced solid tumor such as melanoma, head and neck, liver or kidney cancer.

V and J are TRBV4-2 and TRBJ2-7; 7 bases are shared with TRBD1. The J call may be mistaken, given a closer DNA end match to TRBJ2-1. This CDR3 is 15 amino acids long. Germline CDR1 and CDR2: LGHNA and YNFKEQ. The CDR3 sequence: CASSLGQATYNEQFF. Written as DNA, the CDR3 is TGTGCCAGCAGCCTCGGACAGGCCACCTACAATGAGCAGTTCTTC.

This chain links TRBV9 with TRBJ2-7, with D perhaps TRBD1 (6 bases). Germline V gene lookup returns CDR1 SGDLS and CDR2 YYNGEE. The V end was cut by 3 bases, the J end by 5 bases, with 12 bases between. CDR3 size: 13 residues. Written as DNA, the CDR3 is TGTGCCAGCAGCGCTACAGGGCTCGACGAGCAGTACTTC. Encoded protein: CASSATGLDEQYF.

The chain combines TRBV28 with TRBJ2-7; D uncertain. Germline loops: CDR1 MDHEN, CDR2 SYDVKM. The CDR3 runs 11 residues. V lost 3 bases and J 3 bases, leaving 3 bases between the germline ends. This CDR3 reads CASSFNYEQYF. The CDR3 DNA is TGTGCCAGCAGTTTTAACTACGAGCAGTACTTC.

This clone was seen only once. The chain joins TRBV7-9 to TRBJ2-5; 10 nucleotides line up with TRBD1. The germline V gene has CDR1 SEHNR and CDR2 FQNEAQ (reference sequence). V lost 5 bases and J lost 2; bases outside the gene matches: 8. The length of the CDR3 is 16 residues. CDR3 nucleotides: TGTGCCAGCAGCCCCGCGACAGGGGGCTGGCAAGAGACCCAGTACTTC. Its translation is CASSPATGGWQETQYF.

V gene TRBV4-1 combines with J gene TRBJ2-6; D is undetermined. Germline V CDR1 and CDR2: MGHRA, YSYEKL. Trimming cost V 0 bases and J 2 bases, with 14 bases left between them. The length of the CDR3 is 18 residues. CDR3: CASSQDGKGMAGANVLTF. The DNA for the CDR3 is TGCGCCAGCAGCCAAGATGGTAAGGGAATGGCTGGGGCCAACGTCCTGACTTTC.

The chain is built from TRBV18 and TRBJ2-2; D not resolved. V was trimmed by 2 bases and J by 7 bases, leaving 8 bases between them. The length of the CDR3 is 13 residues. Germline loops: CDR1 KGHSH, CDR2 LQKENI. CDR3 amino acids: CASSPIESGELFF. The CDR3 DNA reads TGTGCCAGCTCACCAATAGAAAGCGGGGAGCTGTTTTTT.

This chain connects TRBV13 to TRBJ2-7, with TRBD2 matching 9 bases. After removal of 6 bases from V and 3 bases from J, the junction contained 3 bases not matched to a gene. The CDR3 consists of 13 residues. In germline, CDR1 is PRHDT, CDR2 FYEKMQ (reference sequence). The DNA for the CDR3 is TGTGCCAGCAGACCTAGCGGGGACTACGAGCAGTACTTC. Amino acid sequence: CASRPSGDYEQYF. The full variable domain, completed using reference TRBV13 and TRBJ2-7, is AAGVIQSPRHLIKEKRETATLKCYPIPRHDTVYWYQQGPGQDPQFLISFYEKMQSDKGSIPDRFSAQQFSDYHSELNMSSLELGDSALYFCASRPSGDYEQYFGPGTRLTVT.

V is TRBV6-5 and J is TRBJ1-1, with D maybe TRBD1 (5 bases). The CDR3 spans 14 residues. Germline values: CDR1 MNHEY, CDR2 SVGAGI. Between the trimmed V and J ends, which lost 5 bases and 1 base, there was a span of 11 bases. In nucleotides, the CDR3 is TGTGCCAGCAGTCTAGGCGGGACGAACACTGAAGCTTTCTTT. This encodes CASSLGGTNTEAFF.

The chain's CDR3 is CASSRTGYTEAFF. In nucleotides, the CDR3 is TGTGCCAGCAGCAGGACAGGGTACACTGAAGCTTTCTTT. The rearrangement uses TRBV28 and TRBJ1-1, with 8 bases that match TRBD1. The V and J ends lost 6 bases and 3 bases, in that order; junction bases with no gene match: 3. Germline lookup yields CDR1 MDHEN and CDR2 SYDVKM. The CDR3 runs to 13 residues.

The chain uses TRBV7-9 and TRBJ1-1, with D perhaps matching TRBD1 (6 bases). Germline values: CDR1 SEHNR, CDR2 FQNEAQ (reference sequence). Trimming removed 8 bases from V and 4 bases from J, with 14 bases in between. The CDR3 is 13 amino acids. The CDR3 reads CASSLGGATEAFF. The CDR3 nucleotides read TGTGCCAGCTCCCTCGGGGGGGCCACTGAAGCTTTCTTT.